This T cell receptor beta chain was sequenced during a study of shared clonotypes between healthy human individuals. General observations from the study: Larger estimated richness was generally seen in naive subsets than in memory subsets. Roughly 4.6% of naive CD4 clonotypes were common to several donors.

The repertoire was sequenced with immunoSEQ multiplex PCR; TCRdb's copy has only in-frame clones and lacks some. The profile covers over 2 million clones, with roughly 95% appearing a single time and 0.13% taken by the ten largest. V lost 4 bases and J 5 bases, leaving 11 bases between the germline ends. CDR3 length: 14 amino acids. The germline CDR1 and CDR2 sequences are WNHNN and SYGVQD (reference sequence). In the case of this clone: The antigen remains undetermined.

This TCR came from a man aged 18 to 29 in good health. The chain employs TRBV10-1 and TRBJ2-2, with D possibly TRBD2 on 6 matching bases. What was sequenced was naive CD4+ T cells sorted from blood. Sample subset: CD45RA+ positively selected. CDR3 nucleotide sequence: TGCGCCAGCAGTGGCTCAGGGAGGACCGGGGAGCTGTTTTTT. The encoded protein is CASSGSGRTGELFF.